Described below is a single TCR beta chain sequence and its context. It has no known antigen specificity. Qualities for individual bases were not recorded, and no much larger clone is one base off. Library preparation employed RT-PCR. The instrument given in TCRdb is Illumina HiSeq 2500. TCRdb ran its own pipeline on the public reads, namely fastp trimming at Q25 and MiXCR clone calling, and kept in-frame beta chains. Merged by CDR3 protein, the rows form single entries marked with the most common genes and DNA. The sample table holds around 160,000 distinct CDR3 sequences, of which roughly 11% were seen once. The ten largest account for around 12% of the sample. The data are from a study of response to subunit inactivated influenza vaccine (dated 2018 in TCRdb). The study in broad terms: To follow how T cells responded to a trivalent subunit inactivated influenza vaccine, the researchers relied on deep quantitative profiling of the T cell receptor repertoire. The investigation overall reported the following: It was suggested by the authors that each seasonal influenza vaccination may recruit only a limited number of new T cells.

Explained via the paper, the time point label denotes: 40 to 45 days after influenza vaccine administration. The CDR3 holds 13 amino acids from the cysteine to the phenylalanine. The entry retains the CDR3 DNA only, 39 bases that are in frame from base 1. CDR1 and CDR2, per the germline V gene, are ENHRY and SYGVKD. Relative to germline, V is 6 bases shorter and J is 5 bases shorter, with 8 bases between their ends. Recombination linked TRBV10-3 to TRBJ1-6, with an unclear D gene assignment. The receptor comes from a man aged 45 to 65 who received an inactivated influenza vaccine. Donor details come from another sample of the same person, matched by shared clones. Source: non-naive T cells sorted from PBMCs, taken more than 35 days after vaccination. The label giving this sample's cell subset or site can be read as: memory T cell fraction. At the DNA level, the sequence is TGTGCCATCAGAACAGATAATAATTCACCCCTCCACTTT. It translates as CAIRTDNNSPLHF.